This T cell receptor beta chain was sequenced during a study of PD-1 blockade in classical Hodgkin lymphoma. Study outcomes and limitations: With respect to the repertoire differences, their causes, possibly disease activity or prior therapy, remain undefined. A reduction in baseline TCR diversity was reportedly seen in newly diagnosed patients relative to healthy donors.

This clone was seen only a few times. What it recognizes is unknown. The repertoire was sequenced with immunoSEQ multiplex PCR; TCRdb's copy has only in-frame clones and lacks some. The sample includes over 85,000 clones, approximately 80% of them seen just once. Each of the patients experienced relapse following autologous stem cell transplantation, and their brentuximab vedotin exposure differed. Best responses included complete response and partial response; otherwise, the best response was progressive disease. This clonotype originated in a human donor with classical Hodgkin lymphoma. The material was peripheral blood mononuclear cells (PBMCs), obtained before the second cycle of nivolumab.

DNA for the CDR3: TGTGCCAGCAGCGTAGGGGGACTCAATAATGAGCAGTTCTTC. Residues: CASSVGGLNNEQFF. The chain links TRBV9 to TRBJ2-1; D perhaps matches TRBD2 (6 bases). Per germline, CDR1 SGDLS and CDR2 YYNGEE. This CDR3 contains 14 residues. Trimming left V 0 bases short and J 7 bases short, with 11 bases between. Full variable domain (outside the CDR3, taken from reference TRBV9 and TRBJ2-1): DSGVTQTPKHLITATGQRVTLRCSPRSGDLSVYWYQQSLDQGLQFLIQYYNGEERAKGNILERFSAQQFPDLHSELNLSSLELGDSALYFCASSVGGLNNEQFFGPGTRLTVL.